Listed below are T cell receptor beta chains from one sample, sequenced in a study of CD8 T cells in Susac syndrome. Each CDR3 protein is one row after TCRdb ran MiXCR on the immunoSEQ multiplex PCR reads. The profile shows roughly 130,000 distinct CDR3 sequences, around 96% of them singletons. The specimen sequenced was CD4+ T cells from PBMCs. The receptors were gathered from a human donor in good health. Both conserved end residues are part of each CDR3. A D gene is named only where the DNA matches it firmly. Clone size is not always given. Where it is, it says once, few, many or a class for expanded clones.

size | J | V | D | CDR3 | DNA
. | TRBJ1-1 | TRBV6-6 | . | CASSWEAENTEAFF | TGTGCCAGCAGTTGGGAGGCGGAGAACACTGAAGCTTTCTTT
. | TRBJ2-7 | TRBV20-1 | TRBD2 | CSARDPSSGSSYEQYF | TGCAGTGCTAGAGATCCCAGTAGCGGGAGTTCCTACGAGCAGTACTTC
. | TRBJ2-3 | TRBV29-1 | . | CSVEDQRSTQYF | TGCAGCGTTGAAGATCAGCGAAGTACGCAGTATTTT
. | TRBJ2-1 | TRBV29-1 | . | CSAQPGLLTYNEQFF | TGCAGCGCTCAACCGGGACTCTTAACCTACAATGAGCAGTTCTTC
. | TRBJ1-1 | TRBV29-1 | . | CSVAVGANTEAFF | TGCAGCGTTGCGGTCGGAGCGAACACTGAAGCTTTCTTT
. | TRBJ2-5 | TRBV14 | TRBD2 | CASSQRTSGFLVEETQYF | TGTGCCAGCAGCCAACGGACTAGCGGGTTTCTCGTTGAGGAGACCCAGTACTTC
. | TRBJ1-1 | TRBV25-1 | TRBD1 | CASRQGGLLTEAFF | TGTGCCAGCAGACAGGGGGGATTGCTCACTGAAGCTTTCTTT
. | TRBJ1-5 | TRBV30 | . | CAWSVDSGNQPQHF | TGTGCCTGGAGTGTTGACAGCGGCAATCAGCCCCAGCATTTT
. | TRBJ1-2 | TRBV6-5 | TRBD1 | CASSYDRGSVANYGYTF | TGTGCCAGCAGTTACGACAGGGGTTCCGTAGCTAACTATGGCTACACCTTC
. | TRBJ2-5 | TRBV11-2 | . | CASSPQSRRLGGETQYF | TGTGCCAGCAGCCCCCAAAGTAGGAGGCTCGGTGGAGAAACCCAGTACTTC
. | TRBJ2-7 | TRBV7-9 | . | CASSLEVAREQYF | TGTGCCAGCAGCTTAGAAGTCGCTCGGGAGCAGTACTTC
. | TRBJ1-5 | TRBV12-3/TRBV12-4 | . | CASSLAGGAGQPQHF | TGTGCCAGCAGTTTAGCAGGGGGGGCAGGTCAGCCCCAGCATTTT
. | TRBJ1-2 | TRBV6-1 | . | CASSSGVNYGYTF | TGTGCCAGCAGTTCGGGAGTTAACTATGGCTACACCTTC
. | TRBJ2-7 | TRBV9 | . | CASSVKVGGSGAEQYF | TGTGCCAGCAGCGTTAAAGTAGGGGGAAGTGGAGCCGAGCAGTACTTC
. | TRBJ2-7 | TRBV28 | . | CASSSWWEQYF | TGTGCCAGCAGTTCCTGGTGGGAGCAGTACTTC
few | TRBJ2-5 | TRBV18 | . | CASSPTGLQETQYF | TGTGCCAGCTCACCAACAGGCCTCCAAGAGACCCAGTACTTC
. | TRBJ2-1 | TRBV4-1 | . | CASSLYTGYGEYQEVGNEQFF | TGCGCCAGCAGCCTGTATACGGGCTATGGGGAATATCAGGAGGTAGGAAATGAGCAGTTCTTC
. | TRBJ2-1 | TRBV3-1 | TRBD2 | CASSPSGRVPEQFF | TGTGCCAGCAGCCCTAGCGGGAGGGTGCCTGAGCAGTTCTTC
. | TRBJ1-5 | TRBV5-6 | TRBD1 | CASSWGPTGPTEPQHF | TGTGCCAGCAGCTGGGGGCCGACAGGGCCCACGGAGCCCCAGCATTTT
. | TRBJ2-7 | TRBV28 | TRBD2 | CASSPAGGEQYF | TGTGCCAGCAGTCCAGCGGGAGGGGAGCAGTACTTC
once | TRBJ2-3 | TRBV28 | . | CASSLGQDYGPDTQYF | TGTGCCAGCAGTCTCGGACAGGACTATGGCCCAGATACGCAGTATTTT
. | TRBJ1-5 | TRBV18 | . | CASSPPGAGQPQHF | TGTGCCAGCTCACCACCGGGGGCAGGGCAGCCCCAGCATTTT
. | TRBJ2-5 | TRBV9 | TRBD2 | CASSVGLAGAQETQYF | TGTGCCAGCAGCGTAGGACTAGCGGGAGCCCAAGAGACCCAGTACTTC
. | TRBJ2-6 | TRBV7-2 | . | CASSPRVAGANVLTF | TGTGCCAGCAGCCCTCGAGTAGCGGGGGCCAACGTCCTGACTTTC
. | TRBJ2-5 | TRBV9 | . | CASSVATSGPGETQYF | TGTGCCAGCAGCGTAGCTACGAGCGGTCCAGGGGAGACCCAGTACTTC
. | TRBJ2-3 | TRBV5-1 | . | CASSLVQGRVTDTQYF | TGCGCCAGCAGCTTGGTCCAGGGTAGGGTCACAGATACGCAGTATTTT
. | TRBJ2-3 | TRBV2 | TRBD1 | CASSRTGADTQYF | TGTGCCAGCAGTCGGACAGGGGCAGATACGCAGTATTTT
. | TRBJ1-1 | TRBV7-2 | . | CASSLRTSEAFF | TGTGCCAGCAGCCTCCGGACCTCCGAGGCTTTCTTT
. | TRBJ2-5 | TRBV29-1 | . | CSVEDKGGGLETQYF | TGCAGCGTTGAAGATAAGGGTGGGGGGCTGGAGACCCAGTACTTC
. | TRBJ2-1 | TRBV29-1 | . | CSVEVGRDEQFF | TGCAGCGTTGAAGTGGGGAGAGATGAGCAGTTCTTC
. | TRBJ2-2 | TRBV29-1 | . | CSVGAAGGELFF | TGCAGCGTCGGGGCCGCCGGCGGGGAGCTGTTTTTT
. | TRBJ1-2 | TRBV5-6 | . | CASSLLRGGYTF | TGTGCCAGCAGCTTGCTTCGGGGGGGCTACACCTTC
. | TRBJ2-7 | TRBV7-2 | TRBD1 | CASSLGGTGEYEQYF | TGTGCCAGCAGCTTGGGGGGGACAGGGGAGTACGAGCAGTACTTC
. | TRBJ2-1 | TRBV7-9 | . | CAAGSGASYNEQFF | TGTGCCGCGGGTTCGGGGGCGTCCTACAATGAGCAGTTCTTC
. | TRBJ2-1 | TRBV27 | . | CASSLSPPGRSYNEQFF | TGTGCCAGCAGTTTATCCCCGCCGGGACGGAGTTACAATGAGCAGTTCTTC
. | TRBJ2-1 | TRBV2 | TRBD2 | CASMVAGGSYNEQFF | TGTGCCAGCATGGTAGCGGGAGGGTCCTACAATGAGCAGTTCTTC
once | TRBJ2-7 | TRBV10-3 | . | CAISEPAYEQYF | TGTGCCATCAGTGAACCAGCTTACGAGCAGTACTTC
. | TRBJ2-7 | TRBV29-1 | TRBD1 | CSVSQGPAYEQYF | TGCAGCGTGTCACAGGGGCCGGCCTACGAGCAGTACTTC
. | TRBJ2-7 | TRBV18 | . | CASSPQAGPTYEQYF | TGTGCCAGCTCACCACAGGCAGGACCTACCTACGAGCAGTACTTC
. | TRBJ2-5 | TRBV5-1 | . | CASSLVTAKETQYF | TGCGCCAGCAGCTTGGTGACAGCCAAAGAGACCCAGTACTTC
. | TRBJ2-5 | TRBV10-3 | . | CAISESSGTQYF | TGTGCCATCAGTGAGTCGAGTGGGACCCAGTACTTC
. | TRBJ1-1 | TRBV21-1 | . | CASGRHRSTEAFF | TGTGCCAGCGGTCGACACCGGAGCACTGAAGCTTTCTTT
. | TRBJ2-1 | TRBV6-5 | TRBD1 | CASSRTTGVDEQFF | TGTGCCAGCAGCCGTACGACAGGGGTGGATGAGCAGTTCTTC
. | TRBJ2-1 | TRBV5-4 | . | CASSLVGRNNEQFF | TGTGCCAGCAGCTTGGTTGGACGGAACAATGAGCAGTTCTTC
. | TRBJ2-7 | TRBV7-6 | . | CASSLATRDYEQYF | TGTGCCAGCAGCTTAGCGACACGGGACTACGAGCAGTACTTC
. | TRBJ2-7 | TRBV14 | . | CASSQESVNTYEQYF | TGTGCCAGCAGCCAAGAATCGGTTAACACCTACGAGCAGTACTTC
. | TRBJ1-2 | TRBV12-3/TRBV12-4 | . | CASSLGGAYGYTF | TGTGCCAGCAGTTTAGGGGGGGCCTATGGCTACACCTTC
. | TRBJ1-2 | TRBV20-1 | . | CSAPRPPVGSGYTF | TGCAGTGCCCCCAGGCCCCCGGTGGGGTCTGGCTACACCTTC